The 4 T cell receptor beta chains given below trace back to one sample, sequenced in a study of CD8 T cells in Susac syndrome. Random-hexamer reverse transcription was applied to roughly 0.5 to 1 ug RNA. Each CDR3 protein is one row after TCRdb ran MiXCR on the immunoSEQ multiplex PCR reads. Counted here are about 250,000 distinct CDR3 sequences, 90% to 95% occurring once; the ten biggest clones make up 0.065% to 0.075%. Specimen: CD4+ T cells from PBMCs. The source of these receptors is a human donor with multiple sclerosis.

The chain carries TRBV29-1 and TRBJ1-1; D unresolved. V gave up 4 bases and J gave up 3 bases, with 12 bases separating them. The CDR3 is 13 residues long. Germline CDR1 reads SQVTM; CDR2 reads ANQGSEA. The chain's CDR3 is CSVVGSLYTEAFF. The CDR3 region has the DNA TGCAGCGTTGTGGGTTCTCTGTACACTGAAGCTTTCTTT.

This sequence joins TRBV7-9 and TRBJ1-1, with a possible D match to TRBD1 (5 bases). The germline gives CDR1 SEHNR, CDR2 FQNEAQ (reference sequence). The CDR3 sequence is 16 residues long. Deletions cut 5 bases from V and 4 bases from J, with 20 bases between. The CDR3 sequence: CASSPWVGQIGTEAFF. The CDR3 DNA reads TGTGCCAGCAGCCCATGGGTGGGGCAGATCGGCACTGAAGCTTTCTTT.

V and J are TRBV15 and TRBJ2-1; D ambiguous. The germline CDR1 and CDR2 sequences are LNHNV and YYDKDF (reference sequence). V gave up 3 bases and J gave up 0 bases, with 12 bases separating them. CDR3 length: 16 amino acids. The DNA for the CDR3 is TGTGCCACCAGCAGGGGCCCGGGTCCCTCCTACAATGAGCAGTTCTTC. This encodes CATSRGPGPSYNEQFF.

The CDR3 sequence: CASSQVGSRETQYF. The CDR3 DNA reads as TGCGCCAGCAGCCAAGTGGGCAGCCGAGAGACCCAGTACTTC. The chain has TRBV4-1 and TRBJ2-5; no definite D call. This CDR3 is 14 amino acids long. The germline V and J ends were trimmed by 1 base and 4 bases, with 10 bases remaining between them. Germline V lookup: CDR1 MGHRA, CDR2 YSYEKL.